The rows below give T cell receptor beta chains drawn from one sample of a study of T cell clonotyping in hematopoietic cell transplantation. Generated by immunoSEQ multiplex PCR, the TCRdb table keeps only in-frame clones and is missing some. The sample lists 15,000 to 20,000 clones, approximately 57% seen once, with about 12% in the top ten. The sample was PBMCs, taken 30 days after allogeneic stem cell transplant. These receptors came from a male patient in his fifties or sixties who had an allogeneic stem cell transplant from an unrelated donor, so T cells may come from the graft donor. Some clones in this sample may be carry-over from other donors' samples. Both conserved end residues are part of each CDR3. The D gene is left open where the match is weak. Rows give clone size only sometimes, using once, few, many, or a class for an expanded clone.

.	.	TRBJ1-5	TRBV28	TGTGCCAGCAGTTTACAGCGGGATCAGCCCCAGCATTTT	CASSLQRDQPQHF
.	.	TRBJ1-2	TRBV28	TGTGCCACCACGTCAGGGGACTATGGCTACACCTTC	CATTSGDYGYTF
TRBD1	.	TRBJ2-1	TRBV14	TGTGCCAGCAGCCCCTGGACAGGTTACAATGAGCAGTTCTTC	CASSPWTGYNEQFF
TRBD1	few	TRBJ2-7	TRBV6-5	TGTGCCAGCAGTTTCCGGACAGGGATTCACGAGCAGTACTTC	CASSFRTGIHEQYF
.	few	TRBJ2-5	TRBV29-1	TGCAGCGTTGATGGGCTAGCAAAGACCCAGTACTTC	CSVDGLAKTQYF
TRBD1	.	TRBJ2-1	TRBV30	TGTGCCTGGAGTGTATCGACAGGGATCGCCTACAATGAGCAGTTCTTC	CAWSVSTGIAYNEQFF
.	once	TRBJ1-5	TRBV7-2	TGTGCCAGCAGCCCCGCAGGCGGGAATCAGCCCCAGCATTTT	CASSPAGGNQPQHF
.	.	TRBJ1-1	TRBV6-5	TGTGCCAGCAGTTACTCGACAGGGAACACTGAAGCTTTCTTT	CASSYSTGNTEAFF
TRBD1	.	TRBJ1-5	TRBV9	TGTGCCAGCAGCGCCGGACAGGGGGTCAATCAGCCCCAGCATTTT	CASSAGQGVNQPQHF
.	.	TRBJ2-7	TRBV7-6	TGTGCCAGCAGCTCCGGGGGAGGGGGCGCCGAGCAGTACTTC	CASSSGGGGAEQYF
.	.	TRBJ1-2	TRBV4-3	TGCGCCAGCAGCCAAGATACAGGGCGACAGTACTATGGCTACACCTTC	CASSQDTGRQYYGYTF
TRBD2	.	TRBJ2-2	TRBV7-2	TGTGCCAGCAGCTTAGGGGGAGGGACCGGGGAGCTGTTTTTT	CASSLGGGTGELFF
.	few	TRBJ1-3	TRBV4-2	TGTGCCAGCAGCCAGGGGGACGTGAACCCCTCTGGAAACACCATATATTTT	CASSQGDVNPSGNTIYF
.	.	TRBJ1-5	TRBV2	TGTGCCAGCAGCATGGAGACAGGCAATCAGCCCCAGCATTTT	CASSMETGNQPQHF
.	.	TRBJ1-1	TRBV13	TGTGCCAGCAGCTTGGGGCTGGCTGAAGCTTTCTTT	CASSLGLAEAFF
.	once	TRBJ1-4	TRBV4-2	TGTGCCAGCAGCCCCAGACAAAAGCTCGGTGAAAAACTGTTTTTT	CASSPRQKLGEKLFF
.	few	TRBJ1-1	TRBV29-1	TGCAGCGTTGGTCTAGGGGAAACTGAAGCTTTCTTT	CSVGLGETEAFF
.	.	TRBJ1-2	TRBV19	TGTGCCAGTAGGAAGGACGGAGACTATGGCTACACCTTC	CASRKDGDYGYTF
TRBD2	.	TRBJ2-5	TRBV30	TGTGCCTGGAGTCCCCTTTGGGGAGGGGAGACCCAGTACTTC	CAWSPLWGGETQYF
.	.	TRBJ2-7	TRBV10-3	TGTGCCATCAGTGAGTCGAACACAGGGAGCTACGAGCAGTACTTC	CAISESNTGSYEQYF
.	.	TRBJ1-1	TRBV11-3	TGTGCCAGCAGCTCAACTACGCAGGGGAACACTGAGGCTTTCTTT	CASSSTTQGNTEAFF
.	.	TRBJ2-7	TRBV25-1	TGTGCCAGCACGTCTTATCGCGAAGGGACCCGTACGTACTTC	CASTSYREGTRTYF
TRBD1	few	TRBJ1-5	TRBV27	TGTGCCACCGGGACAGGGTTGGAGCCCCAGCATTTT	CATGTGLEPQHF
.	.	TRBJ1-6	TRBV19	TGTGCCAGTAGTGAGTACAGGGATGGGCCTAATTCACCCCTCCACTTT	CASSEYRDGPNSPLHF
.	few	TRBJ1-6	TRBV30	TGTGCCTGGAGTGTAAATTGGGGCTCACCCCTCCACTTT	CAWSVNWGSPLHF
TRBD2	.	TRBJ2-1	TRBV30	TGTGCCTGGAGTGGGGTAGCGGGAGAGGGGCAGTTCTTC	CAWSGVAGEGQFF
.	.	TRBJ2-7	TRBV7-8	TGTGCCAGCAGCCCTCAGAAGGGCAGGAGATACGAGCAGTACTTC	CASSPQKGRRYEQYF
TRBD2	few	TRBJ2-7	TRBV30	TGTGCCTGGGGGACTACCCCCTACGAGCAGTACTTC	CAWGTTPYEQYF
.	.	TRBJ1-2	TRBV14	TGTGCCAGCAGCCAAGGGGCTACCGGCTACACCTTC	CASSQGATGYTF
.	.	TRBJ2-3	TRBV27	TGTGCCAGCAGTTTATTCGCCCCTGGGGATACGCAGTATTTT	CASSLFAPGDTQYF